The present entry profiles one TCR beta chain with its context. Germline assignment: CDR1 SGDLS and CDR2 YYNGEE. The CDR3 length is 13 residues. Trimming shortened V by 6 bases and J by 0 bases, and 9 bases separated the two germline ends. These data come from a study of blood T cell repertoires in COVID-19. Study-level information: PBMCs, B-cell-depleted T cells, or T cells provided the cDNA or gDNA that made up the material.

This table comes from immunoSEQ multiplex PCR, and its TCRdb copy is limited to in-frame clones, with some not included. The sample has fewer than 140,000 clones, approximately 80% seen once. The sequenced material came from peripheral blood. This receptor was taken from a woman aged 55-70 years with acute or convalescent COVID-19. The chain links TRBV9 to TRBJ1-2; D gene unclear. The CDR3 nucleotides read TGTGCCAGCACCCAGGCAGCTAACTATGGCTACACCTTC. Protein: CASTQAANYGYTF.